This TCR beta chain is drawn from a study of T-cell reconstitution after alpha-beta-depleted transplantation in children. Study-wide findings and caveats: Elevated TCRbeta diversity at day 60 was traced, in some patients, to surviving recipient T cells and thymic progenitors. After transplant, at about two months, alpha-beta T cells were reportedly derived from several hundred expanded graft clones.

TCRbeta library preparation incorporated unique molecular identifiers. TCRdb passed the PCR reads through MiXCR, listing each CDR3 protein once. The repertoire holds fewer than 550,000 distinct CDR3 sequences, with about an eighth as singletons. This clonotype was counted only a few times. Its matching antigen is unknown. V trimming: 4 bases; J trimming: 2 bases; junction bases outside the gene matches: 6. The CDR3 totals 16 residues. Germline V gene data show CDR1 as SEHNR and CDR2 as FQNEAQ (reference sequence). The sequencing here drew on PBMCs, mostly from graft donor cells, taken 180 days after TCRalphabeta/CD19-depleted stem cell transplant. The V gene is TRBV7-9, the J gene TRBJ2-1; the match to TRBD1 covers 9 bases. The source of this sequence is a female patient aged 2-9 years who had a stem cell transplant for aplastic anemia, so the T cells may come from the graft donor. Written as DNA, the CDR3 is TGTGCCAGCAGCTCCCTAGGACAGGGGACCTACAATGAGCAGTTCTTC. It encodes CASSSLGQGTYNEQFF.